Listed here are 25 T cell receptor beta chains from one sample, sequenced in a study of T-cell memory formation after mild COVID-19. TCRdb processed the 5' RACE reads anew with MiXCR; each CDR3 protein has one entry. The sample yields some 410,000 distinct CDR3 sequences, 20% to 30% seen once. Sequenced sample: PBMCs or a T cell subset sorted from them (not recorded which). These receptor sequences come from an adult woman who had mild COVID-19 (a few samples of this study predate the infection). Cell type and time point are not known.

The chain is built from TRBV12-3 or TRBV12-4 and TRBJ2-7, with D hard to call. The CDR3 runs to 13 residues. Trimming took off 7 bases at V and 2 bases at J, with 12 bases between the two ends. The CDR3 sequence: CASTIGSTYEQYF. CDR3 DNA sequence: TGTGCCAGCACCATAGGCAGTACCTACGAGCAGTACTTC.

V usage is TRBV7-3 and J usage is TRBJ2-2; D gene ambiguous. Trimming pared 5 bases from V and 4 bases from J, leaving 17 bases between. CDR1 is SGHTA and CDR2 is FQGTGA in the germline V gene. The CDR3 sequence is 16 residues long. The CDR3 protein is CASSPQSTPSTGELFF. The CDR3 DNA follows: TGTGCCAGCAGCCCACAATCGACACCCTCCACCGGGGAGCTGTTTTTT.

Concerning this clonotype: A read error may account for a junction end that differs from germline. The rearrangement uses TRBV7-7 and TRBJ2-1; tentatively, D is TRBD2 (6 bases). CDR1 SSHAT and CDR2 FNYEAQ come from the germline V gene (reference sequence). The CDR3 sequence is 15 residues long. The CDR3 DNA reads as TGTGCTAGCAGTCGTTCGCCGGGAGTGGGCAATGAGCAGTTCTTC. It translates to CASSRSPGVGNEQFF.

This clonotype was seen only a few times. CDR3 sequence reads: CASRDQLNRFSSTDTQYF. DNA of the CDR3: TGTGCCAGCAGGGACCAATTAAACAGGTTCTCTAGCACAGATACGCAGTATTTT. This chain uses TRBV12-3 or TRBV12-4 with TRBJ2-3; D perhaps matches TRBD1 (5 bases). CDR3 size: 18 residues. V was pared by 6 bases and J by 0 bases, with 22 bases between.

CDR3 DNA sequence: TGTGCCAGCAGTTACCTCACGACAGGGACAGAAGAGCAGTACTTC. Its protein is CASSYLTTGTEEQYF. The chain recombines TRBV6-5 with TRBJ2-7; 7 bases line up with TRBD1. Looked up from germline, CDR1 is MNHEY and CDR2 is SVGAGI. The CDR3 length is 15 residues. Losses at the gene ends were 2 bases for V and 7 bases for J; bases not matched to a gene: 11.

V gene TRBV9 combines with J gene TRBJ1-6, with 7 nucleotides matching TRBD1. The V segment lost 0 bases and the J segment 5 bases; nucleotides outside the gene matches: 2. The CDR3 totals 15 residues. In germline, CDR1 is SGDLS, CDR2 YYNGEE. The CDR3 nucleotides read TGTGCCAGCAGCGTAGGGGGACAGAATAATTCACCCCTCCACTTT. It specifies CASSVGGQNNSPLHF.

This clonotype was picked up a small number of times. The chain joins TRBV29-1 to TRBJ1-5; 7 nucleotides agree with TRBD1. The junction had 10 bases not matched to a gene; V was cut back by 6 bases and J by 2 bases. This CDR3 spans 15 amino acids. CDR1 is SQVTM, CDR2 ANQGSEA, per germline. Here the CDR3 reads CSVSTGSTGNQPQHF. The CDR3 DNA reads TGCAGCGTGTCGACAGGGAGTACCGGCAATCAGCCCCAGCATTTT. Variable domain in full (rest from reference TRBV29-1 and TRBJ1-5): SAVISQKPSRDICQRGTSLTIQCQVDSQVTMMFWYRQQPGQSLTLIATANQGSEATYESGFVIDKFPISRPNLTFSTLTVSNMSPEDSSIYLCSVSTGSTGNQPQHFGDGTRLSIL.

The chain has TRBV12-3 or TRBV12-4 and TRBJ2-7; D is uncertain. There are 15 residues in the CDR3. V was trimmed by 5 bases and J by 0 bases, leaving 14 bases between them. The CDR3 region is CASSPAWPSSYEQYF. In DNA, the CDR3 is TGTGCCAGCAGTCCCGCCTGGCCGAGCTCCTACGAGCAGTACTTC.

In this sample, this clonotype turned up a few times. The rearrangement uses TRBV7-6 and TRBJ2-5; either TRBD1 or TRBD2 may supply D (5 bases each). The CDR3 is made up of 14 amino acids. Germline assignment: CDR1 SGHVS and CDR2 FNYEAQ. The germline V and J ends were trimmed by 1 base and 4 bases, with 10 bases remaining between them. DNA of the CDR3: TGTGCCAGCAGCTTAGGAGGGGTCCGAGAGACCCAGTACTTC. Amino acid sequence: CASSLGGVRETQYF. The full variable domain, with the rest looked up from reference TRBV7-6 and TRBJ2-5, is GAGVSQSPRYKVTKRGQDVALRCDPISGHVSLYWYRQALGQGPEFLTYFNYEAQQDKSGLPNDRFSAERPEGSISTLTIQRTEQRDSAMYRCASSLGGVRETQYFGPGTRLLVL.

This clonotype showed up many times. J is TRBJ2-5 and V is TRBV5-1; D may be TRBD2 (5 bases). The CDR3 runs 14 residues. Germline V lookup: CDR1 SGHRS, CDR2 YFSETQ. V was shortened by 0 bases and J by 2 bases, with 8 bases between the two germline ends. CDR3: CASSLGPGQETQYF. The CDR3 region has the DNA TGCGCCAGCAGCTTGGGACCGGGGCAAGAGACCCAGTACTTC.

This rearrangement joins TRBV7-6 to TRBJ1-1, with no clear D. Per the germline V gene, CDR1 is SGHVS and CDR2 is FNYEAQ. The CDR3 contains 13 residues. The germline V and J ends were trimmed by 5 bases and 1 base, with 8 bases remaining between them. The CDR3 reads CASSGSPNTEAFF. CDR3 sequence (DNA): TGTGCCAGCAGCGGGTCACCGAACACTGAAGCTTTCTTT.

This clonotype was seen many times. The CDR3 nucleotides read TGCAGCGGGACTAGCGGGGCCTCTCAGTACTTC. This gives the protein CSGTSGASQYF. The chain has TRBV29-1 and TRBJ2-5; 12 bases line up with TRBD2. The CDR3 has 11 residues. CDR1 and CDR2 from the germline V gene are SQVTM and ANQGSEA. The V segment lost 7 bases and the J segment 11 bases; nucleotides outside the gene matches: 5.

This clonotype has just a few counts. J is TRBJ2-5 and V is TRBV7-9, with D possibly being TRBD1 or TRBD2 (5 bases each). Germline V gene data show CDR1 as SEHNR and CDR2 as FQNEAQ (reference sequence). CDR3 size: 15 residues. The germline V and J ends were trimmed by 5 bases and 4 bases, with 17 bases remaining between them. CDR3 coding DNA: TGTGCCAGCAGCCGAGGAAGTGGGGGAAGAGAGACCCAGTACTTC. Protein sequence: CASSRGSGGRETQYF.

The chain combines TRBV19 with TRBJ1-4; tentatively, D is TRBD1 (5 bases). This CDR3 contains 12 residues. The germline V gene has CDR1 LNHDA and CDR2 SQIVND (reference sequence). V lost 7 bases and J 8 bases, leaving 11 bases between the germline ends. CDR3 bases: TGTGCCAGTATGGGGGGTGGCGAAAAACTGTTTTTT. Its protein is CASMGGGEKLFF.

There are a few counts of this clonotype. V gene TRBV19 combines with J gene TRBJ1-1, with TRBD1 as a possible D gene (5 bases). Trimming stripped 1 base from V and 0 bases from J, with 6 bases between. Germline loops: CDR1 LNHDA, CDR2 SQIVND (reference sequence). This CDR3 has 14 residues. The CDR3 DNA sequence: TGTGCCAGTAGTATAGGGGGGATGAACACTGAAGCTTTCTTT. Its protein is CASSIGGMNTEAFF.

This clonotype was seen more than once but under ten times. This rearrangement joins TRBV7-2 to TRBJ1-4; TRBD1 aligns across 8 bases. This CDR3 is built from 16 residues. CDR1 and CDR2 (germline): SGHTA, FQGNSA. Germline trimming cut 6 bases from V and 5 bases from J; bases unmatched to any gene: 11. CDR3 nucleotide sequence: TGTGCCAGCAGTCTTAACCGCGACAGGGGCAATGAAAAACTGTTTTTT. Amino acid sequence: CASSLNRDRGNEKLFF.

The sample holds a few counts of this clonotype. This rearrangement joins TRBV15 to TRBJ2-2; unclear D gene. Trimming removed 1 base from V and 2 bases from J, with 5 bases in between. There are 14 residues in the CDR3. CDR1 and CDR2 from the germline V gene are LNHNV and YYDKDF (reference sequence). In DNA form, the CDR3 reads TGTGCCACCAGCAGAGTAGCAAACACCGGGGAGCTGTTTTTT. Encoded protein: CATSRVANTGELFF.

This clonotype was seen more than once but under ten times. This chain joins TRBV30 and TRBJ1-1, with D perhaps matching TRBD1 (6 bases). Trimming took 0 bases from V and 8 from J, leaving 31 bases between them. The germline CDR1 and CDR2 sequences are GTSNPN and SVGIG (reference sequence). CDR3 length: 19 amino acids. Written as DNA, the CDR3 is TGTGCCTGGAGTGTACGGCTGAGGGGCTGGGGGCTGGGAAATGCCGAAGCTTTCTTT. It codes for CAWSVRLRGWGLGNAEAFF.

In this sample, this clonotype turned up a few times. The genes are TRBV12-3 or TRBV12-4 and TRBJ2-1; the D gene is possibly TRBD2 (5 bases). The CDR3 length is 15 residues. V lost 6 bases and J 9 bases, leaving 21 bases between the germline ends. In DNA, the CDR3 is TGTGCCAGCAGGAGGGCCGGCTCCCCCCATGGTGAGCAGTTCTTC. Translating gives CASRRAGSPHGEQFF.

This clonotype was counted only a few times. V and J are TRBV5-1 and TRBJ1-1; unclear D gene. Trimming left V 5 bases short and J 8 bases short, with 13 bases between. This CDR3 is built from 12 residues. The germline CDR1 and CDR2 sequences are SGHRS and YFSETQ. CDR3: CASRTGQYEAFF. The CDR3 nucleotides read TGCGCCAGCAGGACCGGGCAATACGAAGCTTTCTTT. Complete variable domain (other parts from reference TRBV5-1 and TRBJ1-1): KAGVTQTPRYLIKTRGQQVTLSCSPISGHRSVSWYQQTPGQGLQFLFEYFSETQRNKGNFPGRFSGRQFSNSRSEMNVSTLELGDSALYLCASRTGQYEAFFGQGTRLTVV.

In this sample, this clonotype turned up a few times. V and J are TRBV9 and TRBJ2-3, with 15 bases aligning to TRBD2. V trimming: 0 bases; J trimming: 3 bases; junction bases outside the gene matches: 2. The CDR3 consists of 17 residues. Germline-derived CDR1 and CDR2 are SGDLS and YYNGEE. CDR3 region: CASSVGGLAGGTDTQYF. Written as DNA, the CDR3 is TGTGCCAGCAGCGTAGGGGGACTAGCGGGAGGTACAGATACGCAGTATTTT.

The J gene is TRBJ2-3, the V gene TRBV5-1; D assignment may be TRBD1 or TRBD2 (7 bases each). The germline V gene encodes CDR1 SGHRS and CDR2 YFSETQ. V was clipped by 4 bases and J by 0 bases, with 12 bases between them. The CDR3 spans 15 residues. This CDR3 reads CASSAGGASTDTQYF. The CDR3 DNA is TGCGCCAGCAGCGCAGGGGGGGCTAGCACAGATACGCAGTATTTT.

The V and J genes are TRBV6-2 or TRBV6-3 and TRBJ2-7, with unresolved D. Trimming cost V 6 bases and J 2 bases, with 8 bases left between them. Germline V gives CDR1 MNHEY, CDR2 SVGEGT. This CDR3 has 12 residues. The CDR3 here is CASRDRPYEQYF. The DNA for the CDR3 is TGTGCCAGCAGGGACCGACCCTACGAGCAGTACTTC.

V and J are TRBV11-2 and TRBJ1-2; D is unresolved. The CDR3 length is 14 residues. V lost 10 bases and J lost 4, with 19 bases in between. Germline CDR1 and CDR2: SGHAT and FQNNGV. Written as DNA, the CDR3 is TGTGCCACCACGACGTCGGGGTACCGCTATGGCTACACCTTC. This sequence encodes CATTTSGYRYGYTF.

The chain recombines TRBV9 with TRBJ1-5, with D possibly matching TRBD1 (5 bases). The CDR3 has 13 amino acids. Trimming took off 2 bases at V and 6 bases at J, with 9 bases between the two ends. Germline values: CDR1 SGDLS, CDR2 YYNGEE. The CDR3 sequence: CASSVGPGQPQHF. CDR3 in DNA: TGTGCCAGCAGCGTGGGGCCAGGTCAGCCCCAGCATTTT.